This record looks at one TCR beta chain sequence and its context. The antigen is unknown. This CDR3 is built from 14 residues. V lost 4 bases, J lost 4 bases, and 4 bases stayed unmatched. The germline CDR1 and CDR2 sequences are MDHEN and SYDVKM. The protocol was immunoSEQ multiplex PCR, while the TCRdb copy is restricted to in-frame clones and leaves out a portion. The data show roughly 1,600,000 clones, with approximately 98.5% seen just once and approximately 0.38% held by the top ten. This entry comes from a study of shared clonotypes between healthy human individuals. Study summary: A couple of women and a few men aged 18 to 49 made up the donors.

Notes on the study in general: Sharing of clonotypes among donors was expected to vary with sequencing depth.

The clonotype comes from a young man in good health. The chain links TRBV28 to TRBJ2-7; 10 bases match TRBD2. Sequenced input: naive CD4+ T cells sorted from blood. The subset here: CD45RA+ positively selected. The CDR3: CASSSPGLAYEQYF. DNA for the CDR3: TGTGCCAGCAGTTCGCCGGGACTAGCGTACGAGCAGTACTTC.